What follows are 6 T cell receptor beta chains derived from one specimen sequenced in a study of multiple sclerosis patients with progressive multifocal leukoencephalopathy. Regarding time point: time of PML onset. The assay was immunoSEQ multiplex PCR, and TCRdb's table has in-frame clones only and misses some. The table shows approximately 29,000 clones, with more than 80% occurring only once. The material sequenced was PBMCs, taken from a patient treated with natalizumab. These receptors originate from a young woman with progressive multifocal leukoencephalopathy.

This chain connects TRBV6-5 to TRBJ2-1; no clear D gene. Germline CDR1 reads MNHEY; CDR2 reads SVGAGI. V lost 6 bases to trimming and J lost 9 bases, with 15 bases between them. The CDR3 has 13 residues. CDR3 residues: CASRPAALPEQFF. The CDR3, as DNA: TGTGCCAGCAGACCCGCCGCACTACCTGAGCAGTTCTTC.

This clone was counted between two and nine times. V usage is TRBV19 and J usage is TRBJ2-2; the D is unclear. The CDR3 contains 13 residues. The V gene's germline CDR1 is LNHDA and CDR2 SQIVND (reference sequence). V shed 3 bases and J shed 4 bases, with 6 bases lying between them. In nucleotides, the CDR3 is TGTGCCAGTAGTATCATATCCACCGGGGAGCTGTTTTTT. Translated: CASSIISTGELFF.

The J gene is TRBJ1-3, the V gene TRBV2, with TRBD1 matching over 7 bases. There are 15 residues in the CDR3. After removal of 4 bases from V and 4 bases from J, the junction contained 7 bases not matched to a gene. Per the germline V gene, CDR1 is SNHLY and CDR2 is FYNNEI. The CDR3 protein is CASSGPTGLGNTIYF. The CDR3 nucleotides are TGTGCCAGCAGTGGCCCGACAGGGCTAGGAAACACCATATATTTT.

This clone was recorded a few times. The chain joins TRBV16 to TRBJ2-7, with D unclear. In germline, CDR1 is KGHSY, CDR2 FQNENV. Trimming took off 4 bases at V and 2 bases at J, with 9 bases between the two ends. This CDR3 region has 13 residues. In DNA, the CDR3 is TGTGCCAGCAGCCTGCTCGGAACCTACGAGCAGTACTTC. It yields the protein CASSLLGTYEQYF.

The chain couples TRBV10-3 to TRBJ2-3; unclear D gene. Germline V gives CDR1 ENHRY, CDR2 SYGVKD. The CDR3 runs 16 residues. Trimming shortened V by 2 bases and J by 2 bases, and 14 bases separated the two germline ends. The CDR3 nucleotides are TGTGCCATCAGTGAGGGGTTCCTTTCTGTCACAGATACGCAGTATTTT. Encoded protein: CAISEGFLSVTDTQYF.

As for this clone: The CDR3 ends on some other residue instead of the conserved phenylalanine or tryptophan, so this is likely a read error. The J gene is TRBJ1-2, the V gene TRBV19, with unresolved D. The CDR3 runs to 12 residues. V dropped 5 bases and J dropped 7 bases, with 11 bases sitting between them. Germline assignment: CDR1 LNHDA and CDR2 SQIVND (reference sequence). CDR3 nucleotides: TGTGCCAGTAGTGCCGGGCTGGTTGGCTACACCCTC. Encoded protein: CASSAGLVGYTL.